What follows are 18 T cell receptor beta chains derived from one specimen sequenced in a study. From the 5' RACE reads, TCRdb called clonotypes with MiXCR, one entry per CDR3 protein. The table lists approximately 31,000 distinct CDR3 sequences, 26% of them singletons. Sequencing input: naive CD4+ T cells sorted from a lymph node. This sample's subset: naive CD4+ T cells, CD4+CD45RA+CD25-. These receptors were collected from a female donor with breast cancer.

This clonotype was counted ten times or more. This chain connects TRBV5-1 to TRBJ1-4; D is undetermined. The germline V gene has CDR1 SGHRS and CDR2 YFSETQ. This CDR3 is 14 amino acids long. V was cut by 2 bases and J by 8 bases, with 13 bases left in between. In nucleotides, the CDR3 is TGCGCCAGCAGCTTCGAGGGTAGCGACGAAAAACTGTTTTTT. Translation gives CASSFEGSDEKLFF.

On this clonotype itself: A much larger clone differs by one base, so this may be a read error. V gene TRBV6-5 combines with J gene TRBJ1-1; possibly TRBD1 for D (6 bases). The CDR3 contains 14 residues. CDR1 is MNHEY and CDR2 is SVGAGI in the germline V gene. Trimming removed 5 bases from V and 8 bases from J, with 18 bases in between. CDR3 sequence (DNA): TGTGCCAGCAGTACCAGGGGCGACCTGGAGGAAGCTTTCTTT. This translates into CASSTRGDLEEAFF.

The rearrangement links TRBV20-1 to TRBJ1-1, with 7 bases fitting TRBD1. The CDR3 sequence is 13 residues long. Germline trimming cut 6 bases from V and 5 bases from J; bases unmatched to any gene: 9. Germline lookup yields CDR1 DFQATT and CDR2 SNEGSKA (reference sequence). This chain's CDR3 is CSAQGEGRTEAFF. The CDR3 DNA reads as TGCAGTGCCCAGGGGGAGGGACGAACTGAAGCTTTCTTT.

V usage is TRBV6-2 or TRBV6-3 and J usage is TRBJ2-2; D gene unclear. Germline CDR1 MNHEY, CDR2 SVGEGT. With 8 bases removed from V and 1 base from J, the gap between germline ends came to 2 bases. The CDR3 runs to 11 residues. The CDR3 nucleotides read TGTGCCAGCGGGAACACCGGGGAGCTGTTTTTT. Protein sequence: CASGNTGELFF.

This clonotype was detected a few times. The chain links TRBV4-1 to TRBJ2-3; perhaps TRBD2 as D (7 bases). This CDR3 has 14 amino acids. V dropped 6 bases and J dropped 4 bases, with 14 bases sitting between them. From germline, CDR1 is MGHRA and CDR2 YSYEKL. The CDR3 nucleotides read TGCGCCAGCAGGGGGGCGGGAGTCCCAGATACGCAGTATTTT. Residues: CASRGAGVPDTQYF.

This clonotype was observed a few times. This rearrangement joins TRBV4-1 to TRBJ1-5, with D perhaps TRBD1 (5 bases). Germline values: CDR1 MGHRA, CDR2 YSYEKL. Trimming pared 4 bases from V and 4 bases from J, leaving 14 bases between. The CDR3 sequence is 15 residues long. The CDR3 region is CASSLARGLNQPQHF. The DNA of the CDR3 is TGCGCCAGCAGCCTGGCTAGGGGTTTGAATCAGCCCCAGCATTTT.

With regard to this clonotype: This clone may be a read error of a much larger clone one base away. This chain links TRBV9 with TRBJ1-4, with D tentatively TRBD1 (5 bases). Germline V lookup: CDR1 SGDLS, CDR2 YYNGEE. The CDR3 is 15 residues long. CDR3 sequence (DNA): TGTGCCGGCAGCGTAGGCGACAGCCAAGGGGAAAAACTGTTTTTT. Translating it yields CAGSVGDSQGEKLFF. The full variable domain, with the rest looked up from reference TRBV9 and TRBJ1-4, is DSGVTQTPKHLITATGQRVTLRCSPRSGDLSVYWYQQSLDQGLQFLIQYYNGEERAKGNILERFSAQQFPDLHSELNLSSLELGDSALYFCAGSVGDSQGEKLFFGSGTQLSVL.

For this clonotype: A much larger clone sits a single nucleotide away, making a read error possible. Here the CDR3 omits its conserved ending phenylalanine or tryptophan, so a read error is the likely source. This chain uses TRBV7-3 with TRBJ2-5; the D gene is possibly TRBD2 (6 bases). CDR1 and CDR2 (germline): SGHTA, FQGTGA. The ends were cut back, 5 bases at V and 5 bases at J, with 18 bases in the middle. The CDR3 is 15 amino acids. The CDR3 DNA follows: TGTGCCAGCAGCCTTAGCGGTCAGAGCGTGGAGACCCAGTACTCC. Its translation is CASSLSGQSVETQYS.

The chain carries TRBV6-5 and TRBJ2-7; the match to TRBD1 covers 8 bases. Per germline, CDR1 MNHEY and CDR2 SVGAGI. Losses at the gene ends were 2 bases for V and 6 bases for J; bases not matched to a gene: 3. This CDR3 spans 13 amino acids. CDR3 in DNA: TGTGCCAGCAGTTACCGGACAGGGTTCGAGCAGTACTTC. It specifies CASSYRTGFEQYF.

The chain carries TRBV13 and TRBJ2-7; D is unresolved. This CDR3 is 13 amino acids long. Germline CDR1 PRHDT, CDR2 FYEKMQ (reference sequence). Trimming pared 1 base from V and 5 bases from J, leaving 9 bases between. The CDR3 nucleotides read TGTGCCAGCAGCTTAGACCCCGGGCACGAGCAGTACTTC. As protein: CASSLDPGHEQYF.

This clonotype was counted at least ten times. This sequence joins TRBV20-1 and TRBJ2-3; 10 bases are shared with TRBD2. The CDR3 sequence is 14 residues long. The germline CDR1 and CDR2 sequences are DFQATT and SNEGSKA (reference sequence). Trimming cost V 0 bases and J 5 bases; bases outside gene matches: 2. The CDR3 bases are TGCAGTGCTAGAGATCTAGCGGGGGTAGATACGCAGTATTTT. It is translated as CSARDLAGVDTQYF.

This clonotype was seen only a few times. The rearrangement links TRBV20-1 to TRBJ1-2; 8 nucleotides line up with TRBD1. Per germline, CDR1 DFQATT and CDR2 SNEGSKA (reference sequence). The CDR3 contains 14 residues. V trimming: 4 bases; J trimming: 4 bases; junction bases outside the gene matches: 8. CDR3 nucleotides: TGCAGTGCTATTAGTACAGGGGGTAGCTATGGCTACACCTTC. Amino acids: CSAISTGGSYGYTF.

The chain couples TRBV6-1 to TRBJ1-3, with D uncertain. V lost 3 bases and J 4 bases, leaving 13 bases between the germline ends. The germline V gene encodes CDR1 MNHNS and CDR2 SASEGT. CDR3 size: 15 residues. Here the CDR3 reads CASSEVGVGGNTIYF. In DNA, the CDR3 is TGTGCCAGCAGTGAGGTGGGAGTTGGGGGAAACACCATATATTTT.

This clonotype was counted only a few times. This chain uses TRBV7-2 with TRBJ2-1; 13 bases map to TRBD2. CDR1 is SGHTA and CDR2 is FQGNSA in the germline V gene. The CDR3 is made up of 15 amino acids. V shed 3 bases, J shed 9 bases, and the junction held 5 bases outside the gene matches. The CDR3 protein is CASSFRTSGGGEQFF. The CDR3 DNA sequence: TGTGCCAGCAGCTTTCGGACTAGCGGGGGAGGTGAGCAGTTCTTC. Full variable domain (missing parts from reference TRBV7-2 and TRBJ2-1): GAGVSQSPSNKVTEKGKDVELRCDPISGHTALYWYRQSLGQGLEFLIYFQGNSAPDKSGLPSDRFSAERTGGSVSTLTIQRTQQEDSAVYLCASSFRTSGGGEQFFGPGTRLTVL.

In the case of this clonotype: This may stem from a read error, because a much larger clone lies one nucleotide away. The V call is TRBV5-1, the J call TRBJ2-2, with 11 bases that match TRBD2. CDR1 SGHRS and CDR2 YFSETQ come from the germline V gene. Trimming removed 4 bases from V and 3 bases from J; junction bases left unmatched: 5. The CDR3 runs to 16 residues. Here the CDR3 DNA reads TGCGCCAGCAGCGTTAGCGGGAGGGCCGACACCGGGGAGCTGTTTTTT. Its protein is CASSVSGRADTGELFF.

This clonotype occurred a few times. The V gene is TRBV6-5, the J gene TRBJ1-6, with TRBD1 as a possible D gene (5 bases). Trimming shortened V by 0 bases and J by 10 bases, and 19 bases separated the two germline ends. Looked up from germline, CDR1 is MNHEY and CDR2 is SVGAGI. This CDR3 spans 17 amino acids. This CDR3 reads CASSYSSGGGFSSPLHF. For the CDR3, the DNA is TGTGCCAGCAGTTACTCGAGCGGGGGGGGATTTAGCTCACCCCTCCACTTT.

The chain joins TRBV29-1 to TRBJ1-2; unclear D gene. CDR1 SQVTM and CDR2 ANQGSEA come from the germline V gene. With 4 bases removed from V and 8 bases from J, the gap between germline ends came to 11 bases. The CDR3 is 11 amino acids. As DNA, the CDR3 is TGCAGCGTTGCGGATTTTCGCGGCTACACCTTC. It specifies CSVADFRGYTF.

The chain employs TRBV7-9 and TRBJ2-7; the D gene is possibly TRBD2 (5 bases). From germline, CDR1 is SEHNR and CDR2 FQNEAQ (reference sequence). V was trimmed by 5 bases and J by 0 bases, leaving 17 bases between them. This CDR3 comprises 16 residues. CDR3 nucleotide sequence: TGTGCCAGCAGCCCGATGGGCGGGTCGAGCTCCTACGAGCAGTACTTC. As protein: CASSPMGGSSSYEQYF.